This T cell receptor (beta chain) was captured in a study of T cell responses to AZD1222 COVID-19 vaccine. This clone turned up a few times. Germline V gene lookup returns CDR1 SEHNR and CDR2 FQNEAQ (reference sequence). This CDR3 is 13 amino acids long. V lost 6 bases and J 1 base, leaving 9 bases between the germline ends. The repertoire was sequenced with immunoSEQ multiplex PCR; TCRdb's copy has only in-frame clones and lacks some. The top ten clones hold about 9.3% of a sample with tens of thousands of clones, approximately 92% of them seen once. The sample consisted of peripheral blood, taken 28 days after the second AZD1222 dose. The TCR was taken from an adult who received the AZD1222 COVID-19 vaccine. This chain links TRBV7-9 with TRBJ1-1; TRBD1 might be the D (5 bases). The CDR3 DNA is TGTGCCAGCAGTCCCCAGGGGAACACTGAAGCTTTCTTT. Its protein is CASSPQGNTEAFF.